These 30 T cell receptor beta chains were sequenced from one sample in a study of early T cells in non-severe SARS-CoV-2 infection. TCRdb reprocessed the 5' RACE reads with MiXCR, giving one entry per CDR3 protein. The data hold some 100,000 distinct CDR3 sequences, with about 14% observed a single time. Sequenced input: whole blood. These receptors were obtained from an adult who was a healthcare worker with PCR-confirmed SARS-CoV-2 infection or an uninfected control (not recorded which).

The gene calls are TRBV9 and TRBJ2-2; no firm D call. There are 12 residues in the CDR3. V dropped 5 bases and J dropped 5 bases, with 7 bases sitting between them. The germline V gene has CDR1 SGDLS and CDR2 YYNGEE. The CDR3 DNA sequence: TGTGCCAGCAGTTCCCTGACCGGGGAGCTGTTTTTT. Amino acids: CASSSLTGELFF.

This clonotype was detected ten times or more. The gene calls are TRBV12-3 or TRBV12-4 and TRBJ2-5, with a possible D match to TRBD2 (6 bases). CDR3 length: 13 residues. V was cut by 8 bases and J by 5 bases, with 15 bases left in between. The CDR3 is CASGTSKVETQYF. CDR3 DNA sequence: TGTGCCAGCGGGACTTCCAAGGTGGAGACCCAGTACTTC.

The chain combines TRBV5-1 with TRBJ1-1, with D possibly matching TRBD1 (5 bases). V shed 6 bases and J shed 3 bases, with 12 bases lying between them. Germline CDR1 reads SGHRS; CDR2 reads YFSETQ. The CDR3 consists of 13 residues. CDR3 DNA sequence: TGCGCCAGCAAGGTGGGAGGGGACACTGAAGCTTTCTTT. The encoded protein is CASKVGGDTEAFF.

This clonotype was counted only a few times. J is TRBJ2-5 and V is TRBV5-4; weak D call: TRBD1 (5 bases). Trimming shortened V by 1 base and J by 2 bases, and 18 bases separated the two germline ends. The CDR3 contains 17 residues. Germline V CDR1 and CDR2: SGHNT, YYREEE (reference sequence). CDR3 region: CASSLMGPRKGQETQYF. CDR3 nucleotide sequence: TGTGCCAGCAGCTTGATGGGGCCCCGGAAAGGGCAAGAGACCCAGTACTTC.

This clonotype has just a few counts. V usage is TRBV18 and J usage is TRBJ2-1, with unresolved D. V was clipped by 2 bases and J by 2 bases, with 16 bases between them. There are 17 residues in the CDR3. Germline V CDR1 and CDR2: KGHSH, LQKENI. In nucleotides, the CDR3 is TGTGCCAGCTCACCATTACCCCCCCAAAGGACCTACAATGAGCAGTTCTTC. Translating it yields CASSPLPPQRTYNEQFF.

This chain connects TRBV29-1 to TRBJ2-3, with D hard to call. Germline CDR1 reads SQVTM; CDR2 reads ANQGSEA. The germline V and J ends were trimmed by 4 bases and 2 bases, with 10 bases remaining between them. The CDR3 is made up of 13 amino acids. In DNA, the CDR3 is TGCAGCGTTGCTATGGGTTCCACAGATACGCAGTATTTT. This encodes CSVAMGSTDTQYF.

The table lists this clonotype with a few counts. This rearrangement joins TRBV18 to TRBJ1-2; no definite D call. The CDR3 has 15 amino acids. The germline V gene encodes CDR1 KGHSH and CDR2 LQKENI. Deletions cut 4 bases from V and 3 bases from J, with 15 bases between. CDR3 protein: CASSLDTRNYYGYTF. CDR3 in DNA: TGTGCCAGCTCACTAGACACCCGAAACTACTATGGCTACACCTTC.

The chain couples TRBV2 to TRBJ2-3; TRBD2 agrees at 9 bases. J gave up 3 bases and V 4 bases, and 8 bases lay outside the gene matches. This CDR3 has 16 amino acids. CDR1 and CDR2 from the germline V gene are SNHLY and FYNNEI. CDR3 DNA sequence: TGTGCCAGCAGTGCCCGAGCGGGGGGAGTTACAGATACGCAGTATTTT. As protein: CASSARAGGVTDTQYF. Drawing the rest from reference TRBV2 and TRBJ2-3, the complete variable domain is EPEVTQTPSHQVTQMGQEVILRCVPISNHLYFYWYRQILGQKVEFLVSFYNNEISEKSEIFDDQFSVERPDGSNFTLKIRSTKLEDSAMYFCASSARAGGVTDTQYFGPGTRLTVL.

In this sample, this clonotype turned up a few times. J is TRBJ1-2 and V is TRBV12-3 or TRBV12-4, with D perhaps TRBD1 (5 bases). V lost 1 base to trimming and J lost 5 bases, with 11 bases between them. The CDR3 is 14 amino acids. CDR3 sequence reads: CASSLGTSYYGYTF. Written as DNA, the CDR3 is TGTGCCAGCAGTTTAGGGACAAGTTATTATGGCTACACCTTC.

The V gene is TRBV20-1, the J gene TRBJ1-5; D is possibly TRBD1 (5 bases). The CDR3 runs to 13 residues. Germline V gives CDR1 DFQATT, CDR2 SNEGSKA (reference sequence). Deletions cut 5 bases from V and 3 bases from J, with 11 bases between. As DNA, the CDR3 is TGCAGTGCTCTTCCGGGACCCAATCAGCCCCAGCATTTT. This gives the protein CSALPGPNQPQHF.

The table lists this clonotype with many counts. At one end the junction does not follow the germline gene, possibly because of a read error. The chain is built from TRBV5-1 and TRBJ2-3, with 7 bases matching TRBD1. The CDR3 spans 16 residues. Germline V lookup: CDR1 SGHRS, CDR2 YFSETQ. The CDR3: CVSSFGQVGNTDTQYF. CDR3 nucleotides: TGCGTCAGCAGCTTCGGACAGGTCGGTAACACAGATACGCAGTATTTT.

The chain uses TRBV3-1 and TRBJ1-1, with unresolved D. This CDR3 spans 12 amino acids. The V end lost 2 bases, the J end lost 0 bases, and 1 base lay between the germline ends. Looked up from germline, CDR1 is LGHDT and CDR2 is YNNKEL (reference sequence). The DNA for the CDR3 is TGTGCCAGCAGCCAATTGAACACTGAAGCTTTCTTT. Translating gives CASSQLNTEAFF.

The rearrangement uses TRBV12-3 or TRBV12-4 and TRBJ2-3; 10 bases are shared with TRBD1. V lost 4 bases and J lost 5; bases outside the gene matches: 9. This CDR3 comprises 16 residues. CDR3 sequence: CASSWGTGDQGDTQYF. The CDR3 DNA reads as TGTGCCAGCAGTTGGGGGACAGGGGATCAGGGAGATACGCAGTATTTT.

This clonotype was picked up many times. This chain joins TRBV20-1 and TRBJ1-6, with 7 bases identical to TRBD1. V was clipped by 6 bases and J by 2 bases; unmatched bases: 10. Germline V CDR1 and CDR2: DFQATT, SNEGSKA (reference sequence). CDR3 size: 16 residues. As DNA, the CDR3 is TGCAGTGCCCTGACAGGGATTGTCCCCTATAATTCACCCCTCCACTTT. Translation: CSALTGIVPYNSPLHF.

This clonotype was detected only a few times. This chain uses TRBV2 with TRBJ2-3, with 10 bases fitting TRBD2. V dropped 3 bases and J dropped 4; count of bases not matched to a gene: 13. The CDR3 covers 18 residues. Germline-derived CDR1 and CDR2 are SNHLY and FYNNEI. The CDR3 loop reads CASSENRAGGLLPDTQYF. The CDR3 region has the DNA TGTGCCAGCAGTGAGAATCGAGCGGGGGGGCTACTCCCAGATACGCAGTATTTT.

This clonotype appeared a few times. The chain joins TRBV7-9 to TRBJ2-3, with TRBD2 identical over 7 bases. CDR1 and CDR2 from the germline V gene are SEHNR and FQNEAQ (reference sequence). V was pared by 5 bases and J by 2 bases, with 7 bases of the junction left unmatched. This CDR3 comprises 15 residues. Here the CDR3 DNA reads TGTGCCAGCAGCGACCTAGCGGCGAACACAGATACGCAGTATTTT. It yields the protein CASSDLAANTDTQYF. Filled out from reference TRBV7-9 and TRBJ2-3, the complete variable domain reads DTGVSQNPRHKITKRGQNVTFRCDPISEHNRLYWYRQTLGQGPEFLTYFQNEAQLEKSRLLSDRFSAERPKGSFSTLEIQRTEQGDSAMYLCASSDLAANTDTQYFGPGTRLTVL.

This clonotype appeared a few times. The V and J genes are TRBV20-1 and TRBJ2-1, with D tentatively TRBD1 (6 bases). V dropped 0 bases and J dropped 0 bases, with 15 bases sitting between them. In germline, CDR1 is DFQATT, CDR2 SNEGSKA (reference sequence). The CDR3 length is 17 residues. The CDR3 loop is CSARDYRVSSSYNEQFF. Written as DNA, the CDR3 is TGCAGTGCTAGAGATTACAGGGTTTCGAGCTCCTACAATGAGCAGTTCTTC.

The chain uses TRBV20-1 and TRBJ1-1; the D is unclear. V dropped 2 bases and J dropped 0 bases, with 13 bases sitting between them. This CDR3 is 15 amino acids long. CDR1 and CDR2 from the germline V gene are DFQATT and SNEGSKA (reference sequence). In nucleotides, the CDR3 is TGCAGTGCTAGACCATCTCGGGGTCTGAACACTGAAGCTTTCTTT. Translating gives CSARPSRGLNTEAFF.

This clonotype was picked up a small number of times. The rearrangement joins TRBV5-1 to TRBJ1-1; TRBD1 matches at 7 bases. Germline values: CDR1 SGHRS, CDR2 YFSETQ. The CDR3 has 16 amino acids. V shed 4 bases, J shed 0 bases, and the junction held 9 bases outside the gene matches. DNA of the CDR3: TGCGCCAGCAGCCCTACTTTAGGGACAGTGAACACTGAAGCTTTCTTT. Translating it yields CASSPTLGTVNTEAFF.

CDR3 DNA: TGCGCCAGCAGCTTGGGGCAGGGACTGATGAACACTGAAGCTTTCTTT. Residues: CASSLGQGLMNTEAFF. V gene TRBV5-1 combines with J gene TRBJ1-1; D might be TRBD1 (5 bases). Germline CDR1 reads SGHRS; CDR2 reads YFSETQ. Trimming removed 0 bases at V and 0 bases at J, with 12 bases between. There are 16 residues in the CDR3.

This clonotype was counted only a few times. The chain joins TRBV4-1 to TRBJ1-1, with 7 bases identical to TRBD1. The CDR3 covers 15 residues. The germline CDR1 and CDR2 sequences are MGHRA and YSYEKL. V was pared by 1 base and J by 6 bases, with 8 bases of the junction left unmatched. The DNA of the CDR3 is TGCGCCAGCAGCCAAGCCCCAGGGGGGAGCCCTGAAGCTTTCTTT. This gives the protein CASSQAPGGSPEAFF.

This clonotype showed up many times. The DNA for the CDR3 is TGTGCCAGCAGCGTAGTAGACAATGGTTCACCCCTCCACTTT. Its protein product is CASSVVDNGSPLHF. The chain is built from TRBV9 and TRBJ1-6; the D is unclear. V lost 0 bases and J 9 bases, leaving 10 bases between the germline ends. This CDR3 is 14 amino acids long. CDR1 is SGDLS, CDR2 YYNGEE, per germline. Variable domain in full (rest from reference TRBV9 and TRBJ1-6): DSGVTQTPKHLITATGQRVTLRCSPRSGDLSVYWYQQSLDQGLQFLIQYYNGEERAKGNILERFSAQQFPDLHSELNLSSLELGDSALYFCASSVVDNGSPLHFGNGTRLTVT.

This clonotype turned up a few times. In DNA form, the CDR3 reads TGCGCCAGCAGCTTGGGACAGGTGGGGTCCACAGATACGCAGTATTTT. It yields the protein CASSLGQVGSTDTQYF. The genes are TRBV5-1 and TRBJ2-3, with D perhaps TRBD1 (6 bases). The V and J ends lost 0 bases and 2 bases respectively, with 13 bases between them. The V gene's germline CDR1 is SGHRS and CDR2 YFSETQ. The CDR3 totals 16 residues.

This clonotype was seen ten or more times. The CDR3 region has the DNA TGTGCCAGCAGCCCGGGGAGGAACACTGAAGCTTTCTTT. Amino acids: CASSPGRNTEAFF. The V and J genes are TRBV3-1 and TRBJ1-1; D not resolved. CDR3 size: 13 residues. The V gene's germline CDR1 is LGHDT and CDR2 YNNKEL (reference sequence). V was shortened by 4 bases and J by 1 base, with 7 bases between the two germline ends.

Only a few counts were recorded for this clonotype. The DNA of the CDR3 is TGCAGCGTACCCGGCCTAGGGGTTTTTGGTAATGGCTACACCTTC. It specifies CSVPGLGVFGNGYTF. The chain combines TRBV29-1 with TRBJ1-2, with D possibly matching TRBD1 (5 bases). From germline, CDR1 is SQVTM and CDR2 ANQGSEA. CDR3 length: 15 amino acids. Trimming pared 6 bases from V and 6 bases from J, leaving 23 bases between.

This clonotype was observed at least ten times. The chain recombines TRBV11-2 with TRBJ2-3, with 8 bases that match TRBD2. V lost 1 base and J lost 6; bases outside the gene matches: 9. Germline-derived CDR1 and CDR2 are SGHAT and FQNNGV. There are 16 residues in the CDR3. CDR3 region: CASSLVGLVPPDTQYF. The CDR3 DNA sequence: TGTGCCAGCAGCTTAGTGGGACTAGTACCCCCGGATACGCAGTATTTT.

This clonotype occurred a few times. The chain combines TRBV24-1 with TRBJ1-1; no clear D gene. The V gene's germline CDR1 is KGHDR and CDR2 SFDVKD. The V and J ends lost 4 bases and 2 bases respectively, with 4 bases between them. The CDR3 loop spans 12 amino acids. As DNA, the CDR3 is TGTGCCACCAGTGACCGAAACACTGAAGCTTTCTTT. Translated: CATSDRNTEAFF.

The chain joins TRBV5-1 to TRBJ2-1; 14 nucleotides match TRBD2. CDR3 length: 19 amino acids. With 0 bases clipped from V and 0 bases from J, the junction kept 5 bases outside the gene matches. Germline values: CDR1 SGHRS, CDR2 YFSETQ. The chain's CDR3 is CASSLARLAGGPSYNEQFF. In nucleotides, the CDR3 is TGCGCCAGCAGCTTGGCTCGACTAGCGGGGGGGCCCTCCTACAATGAGCAGTTCTTC.

The gene calls are TRBV9 and TRBJ2-4; TRBD1 matches 9 bases. CDR3 length: 15 residues. J was trimmed by 2 bases and V by 3 bases; bases with no gene match: 3. Germline CDR1 reads SGDLS; CDR2 reads YYNGEE. In DNA, the CDR3 is TGTGCCAGCAGCGCCGGACAGGGGACCAAAAACATTCAGTACTTC. Protein sequence: CASSAGQGTKNIQYF.

This clonotype was detected many times. The chain recombines TRBV9 with TRBJ2-2; 7 bases fit TRBD1. Trimming at V came to 4 bases and at J to 3 bases, leaving 6 bases not matched to a gene. Germline V CDR1 and CDR2: SGDLS, YYNGEE. The CDR3 sequence is 15 residues long. For the CDR3, the DNA is TGTGCCAGCAGCCCCAGGACAGGAGACACCGGGGAGCTGTTTTTT. Translating gives CASSPRTGDTGELFF.